The 23 T cell receptor beta chains below were found in one sample sequenced in a study of preoperative IRX-2 immunotherapy in early breast cancer. The table came from immunoSEQ multiplex PCR; TCRdb's copy has only in-frame clones and leaves some out. The sample has 2,500 to 3,500 clones, approximately 72% seen once. Treatment here: preoperative locoregional IRX-2 cytokine immunotherapy. The material sequenced was tumor tissue, taken before IRX-2 immunotherapy. The receptors stem from a human donor with breast cancer.

The chain carries TRBV19 and TRBJ1-2; a possible D gene is TRBD1 (6 bases). From germline, CDR1 is LNHDA and CDR2 SQIVND (reference sequence). This CDR3 has 14 amino acids. The germline V and J ends were trimmed by 8 bases and 3 bases, with 16 bases remaining between them. For the CDR3, the DNA is TGTGCCAGTGGGTACAGGGCTTTCGACTATGGCTACACCTTC. Residues: CASGYRAFDYGYTF. The variable domain in full, with the rest retrieved from reference TRBV19 and TRBJ1-2, is DGGITQSPKYLFRKEGQNVTLSCEQNLNHDAMYWYRQDPGQGLRLIYYSQIVNDFQKGDIAEGYSVSREKKESFPLTVTSAQKNPTAFYLCASGYRAFDYGYTFGSGTRLTVV.

The chain couples TRBV5-1 to TRBJ2-6; D unresolved. Germline CDR1 and CDR2: SGHRS and YFSETQ. The CDR3 loop spans 15 amino acids. With 4 bases removed from V and 0 bases from J, the gap between germline ends came to 8 bases. DNA of the CDR3: TGCGCCAGCAGCCTACTTAGCTCTGGGGCCAACGTCCTGACTTTC. It specifies CASSLLSSGANVLTF.

This clone was picked up a small number of times. The chain is built from TRBV11-3 and TRBJ1-1; D is unclear. The CDR3 length is 15 residues. CDR1 and CDR2 (germline): SGHNT, YENEEA. V was cut by 2 bases and J by 3 bases, with 13 bases left in between. CDR3 DNA sequence: TGTGCCAGCAGCTTAAGAAGAGGCGTGGACACTGAAGCTTTCTTT. It encodes CASSLRRGVDTEAFF.

The V gene is TRBV7-7, the J gene TRBJ1-1; possible D gene TRBD1, 5 bases. The V and J ends lost 5 bases and 6 bases respectively, with 22 bases between them. Germline values: CDR1 SSHAT, CDR2 FNYEAQ (reference sequence). This CDR3 contains 16 residues. The CDR3: CASSQKLGAGDPEAFF. CDR3 DNA: TGTGCCAGCAGCCAAAAATTAGGCGCCGGGGACCCTGAAGCTTTCTTT.

V and J are TRBV7-4 and TRBJ1-1; D perhaps matches TRBD1 (6 bases). The length of the CDR3 is 15 residues. Trimming left V 5 bases short and J 0 bases short, with 13 bases between. The germline V gene has CDR1 SGHVT and CDR2 SQSDAQ. CDR3 residues: CASSGKDSLNTEAFF. DNA of the CDR3: TGTGCCAGCAGCGGTAAGGACAGTTTGAACACTGAAGCTTTCTTT.

The V and J genes are TRBV18 and TRBJ1-5; 7 nucleotides line up with TRBD1. The CDR3 spans 16 residues. From germline, CDR1 is KGHSH and CDR2 LQKENI. V shed 1 base, J shed 1 base, and the junction held 4 bases outside the gene matches. The CDR3 DNA reads TGTGCCAGCTCACCACAGGGGGCTGGGAGCAATCAGCCCCAGCATTTT. Its translation: CASSPQGAGSNQPQHF.

This chain uses TRBV5-1 with TRBJ2-2; 11 nucleotides line up with TRBD2. Germline CDR1 SGHRS, CDR2 YFSETQ. J gave up 3 bases and V 7 bases, and 2 bases lay outside the gene matches. CDR3 length: 14 residues. The CDR3 spells CASYSGGDTGELFF. CDR3 DNA: TGCGCCAGCTATAGCGGGGGGGACACCGGGGAGCTGTTTTTT.

The rearrangement uses TRBV6-8 and TRBJ2-7; D may match TRBD1 or TRBD2 (5 bases each). The CDR3 covers 13 residues. Between the trimmed V and J ends, which lost 0 bases and 2 bases, there was a span of 5 bases. The germline V gene encodes CDR1 MNHGY and CDR2 SAAAGT. In nucleotides, the CDR3 is TGTGCCAGCAGTTACTCGGGGGCCTACGAGCAGTACTTC. Translated: CASSYSGAYEQYF.

V usage is TRBV30 and J usage is TRBJ2-3; D tentatively fits TRBD1 or TRBD2 (5 bases each). This CDR3 is built from 16 residues. V lost 4 bases and J lost 2, with 19 bases in between. Germline CDR1 reads GTSNPN; CDR2 reads SVGIG (reference sequence). CDR3 DNA sequence: TGTGCCTGGACGCGTGGGACGCACAAGACCACAGATACGCAGTATTTT. Protein product: CAWTRGTHKTTDTQYF.

The sample holds one count of this clone. DNA of the CDR3: TGTGCCAGCAGAGGGACTAGCGGGAGGGACGACACCGGGGAGCTGTTTTTT. Translating gives CASRGTSGRDDTGELFF. The rearrangement joins TRBV28 to TRBJ2-2; 16 bases are a match to TRBD2. Germline V CDR1 and CDR2: MDHEN, SYDVKM. The CDR3 runs to 17 residues. V was pared by 6 bases and J by 3 bases, with 4 bases of the junction left unmatched.

This clone was counted between two and nine times. The chain carries TRBV11-3 and TRBJ2-1, with D hard to call. The ends were cut back, 2 bases at V and 4 bases at J, with 24 bases in the middle. From germline, CDR1 is SGHNT and CDR2 YENEEA. The CDR3 runs 19 residues. CDR3 in amino acids: CASSLRGIERGPLYNEQFF. The CDR3 DNA reads TGTGCCAGCAGCTTACGTGGGATTGAGAGAGGCCCATTATACAATGAGCAGTTCTTC.

The rearrangement joins TRBV5-1 to TRBJ2-7, with TRBD1 matching 9 bases. V shed 4 bases, J shed 6 bases, and the junction held 8 bases outside the gene matches. The CDR3 has 14 amino acids. Germline CDR1 reads SGHRS; CDR2 reads YFSETQ. CDR3 DNA: TGCGCCAGCAGCCAGGACCGGGACAGGGCCGAGCAGTACTTC. Protein sequence: CASSQDRDRAEQYF.

The chain is built from TRBV5-1 and TRBJ2-1, with D perhaps TRBD2 (6 bases). Germline V gene lookup returns CDR1 SGHRS and CDR2 YFSETQ. Trimming shortened V by 0 bases and J by 1 base, and 11 bases separated the two germline ends. This CDR3 is 16 amino acids long. The CDR3, as DNA: TGCGCCAGCAGCTTGGGATGGCTAGCGTCCTACAATGAGCAGTTCTTC. The encoded protein is CASSLGWLASYNEQFF.

This clone was seen just once. The rearrangement joins TRBV6-8 to TRBJ1-1; D remains unclear. V lost 11 bases and J 0 bases, leaving 13 bases between the germline ends. Per germline, CDR1 MNHGY and CDR2 SAAAGT. This CDR3 region has 13 residues. The CDR3 loop is CAETNLMNTEAFF. CDR3 nucleotides: TGTGCCGAAACGAACCTTATGAACACTGAAGCTTTCTTT.

V and J are TRBV14 and TRBJ2-3; D remains ambiguous. The germline gives CDR1 SGHDN, CDR2 FVKESK. Trimming removed 6 bases at V and 0 bases at J, with 13 bases between. This CDR3 spans 15 amino acids. In nucleotides, the CDR3 is TGTGCCAGCAGGGTAGGGCCCCCCAGCACAGATACGCAGTATTTT. Translation: CASRVGPPSTDTQYF. Complete variable domain (other parts from reference TRBV14 and TRBJ2-3): EAGVTQFPSHSVIEKGQTVTLRCDPISGHDNLYWYRRVMGKEIKFLLHFVKESKQDESGMPNNRFLAERTGGTYSTLKVQPAELEDSGVYFCASRVGPPSTDTQYFGPGTRLTVL.

V usage is TRBV18 and J usage is TRBJ2-2, with D tentatively TRBD1 (5 bases). In germline, CDR1 is KGHSH, CDR2 LQKENI. Trimming cost V 4 bases and J 2 bases, with 11 bases left between them. The CDR3 has 15 amino acids. The CDR3 coding sequence is TGTGCCAGCTCACGTGAGGACATCAACACCGGGGAGCTGTTTTTT. It encodes CASSREDINTGELFF. The whole variable domain, filled in from reference TRBV18 and TRBJ2-2, reads NAGVMQNPRHLVRRRGQEARLRCSPMKGHSHVYWYRQLPEEGLKFMVYLQKENIIDESGMPKERFSAEFPKEGPSILRIQQVVRGDSAAYFCASSREDINTGELFFGEGSRLTVL.

This clone has a handful of counts. The rearrangement joins TRBV11-3 to TRBJ1-3; tentative D call: TRBD1 (6 bases). The V and J ends lost 5 bases and 1 base respectively, with 18 bases between them. Germline V lookup: CDR1 SGHNT, CDR2 YENEEA. The CDR3 spans 17 residues. DNA for the CDR3: TGTGCCAGCAGCACTCAAGTGAGGGGGAAATCTGGAAACACCATATATTTT. Encoded protein: CASSTQVRGKSGNTIYF. The full variable domain, with the rest looked up from reference TRBV11-3 and TRBJ1-3, is EAGVVQSPRYKIIEKKQPVAFWCNPISGHNTLYWYLQNLGQGPELLIRYENEEAVDDSQLPKDRFSAERLKGVDSTLKIQPAELGDSAVYLCASSTQVRGKSGNTIYFGEGSWLTVV.

J is TRBJ2-2 and V is TRBV6-8; D is undetermined. V lost 4 bases, J lost 4 bases, and 7 bases lay in between. Germline V gives CDR1 MNHGY, CDR2 SAAAGT. The CDR3 consists of 13 residues. The CDR3 sequence: CASSSDTTGELFF. In DNA, the CDR3 is TGTGCCAGCAGTTCTGACACCACCGGGGAGCTGTTTTTT.

V gene TRBV28 combines with J gene TRBJ2-3, with D possibly being TRBD1 (5 bases). This CDR3 spans 14 amino acids. V was cut by 5 bases and J by 2 bases, with 11 bases left in between. CDR1 is MDHEN, CDR2 SYDVKM, per germline. CDR3 DNA sequence: TGTGCCAGCAGTCGGGCAGGGTCCACAGATACGCAGTATTTT. Translation: CASSRAGSTDTQYF.

The chain's CDR3 is CAIKIGARNTEAFF. The DNA of the CDR3 is TGTGCCATCAAGATAGGGGCCCGGAACACTGAAGCTTTCTTT. The chain is built from TRBV6-8 and TRBJ1-1; D perhaps matches TRBD1 (5 bases). Germline lookup yields CDR1 MNHGY and CDR2 SAAAGT. The CDR3 has 14 amino acids. With 10 bases removed from V and 1 base from J, the gap between germline ends came to 16 bases.

The V call is TRBV5-1, the J call TRBJ1-4; D possibly corresponds to TRBD1 (5 bases). The CDR3 runs 14 residues. V dropped 3 bases and J dropped 3 bases, with 9 bases sitting between them. CDR1 SGHRS and CDR2 YFSETQ come from the germline V gene. CDR3 in amino acids: CASSWRGANEKLFF. The DNA of the CDR3 is TGCGCCAGCAGCTGGCGGGGCGCTAATGAAAAACTGTTTTTT.

The V call is TRBV1, the J call TRBJ1-5; the listed D gene, TRBD1, was not tested against the DNA. TRBV1 is a pseudogene. This CDR3 has 17 residues. Here the CDR3 reads CASSQDRQGATLWPQHF. In DNA, the CDR3 is TGCGCCAGCAGCCAAGACAGGCAGGGGGCTACTTTGTGGCCCCAGCATTTT.

V and J are TRBV30 and TRBJ1-1; D is undetermined. V lost 2 bases and J 0 bases, leaving 13 bases between the germline ends. CDR3 size: 15 residues. Germline V gives CDR1 GTSNPN, CDR2 SVGIG (reference sequence). The CDR3 DNA reads TGTGCCTGGAGTAAGGCGCAAACAGTGAACACTGAAGCTTTCTTT. Its protein is CAWSKAQTVNTEAFF.